The sequence of this TCR beta chain was determined in a study of blood T cell repertoires in COVID-19. This clone was recorded only once. Per the original data handling: Counts of nucleated cells, estimated from reference gene primer amplification, were obtained. Profiled with immunoSEQ multiplex PCR; TCRdb holds only in-frame clones, not every one. The DNA gave D and trimming, while V, J and clone size come from that table. Among 110,000 or so clones, around nine tenths were seen once, and the ten largest hold less than 2.5%. Sequencing was performed on peripheral blood. The receptor was derived from a woman in her forties or fifties with acute or convalescent COVID-19.

Here the CDR3 reads CASSIEGGPGRPQHF. CDR3 nucleotide sequence: TGTGCCAGTAGTATAGAGGGAGGGCCGGGTCGGCCCCAGCATTTT. This sequence joins TRBV19 and TRBJ1-5, with no clear D. The V end lost 0 bases, the J end lost 9 bases, and 15 bases lay between the germline ends. The germline V gene encodes CDR1 LNHDA and CDR2 SQIVND (reference sequence). The CDR3 is made up of 15 amino acids.